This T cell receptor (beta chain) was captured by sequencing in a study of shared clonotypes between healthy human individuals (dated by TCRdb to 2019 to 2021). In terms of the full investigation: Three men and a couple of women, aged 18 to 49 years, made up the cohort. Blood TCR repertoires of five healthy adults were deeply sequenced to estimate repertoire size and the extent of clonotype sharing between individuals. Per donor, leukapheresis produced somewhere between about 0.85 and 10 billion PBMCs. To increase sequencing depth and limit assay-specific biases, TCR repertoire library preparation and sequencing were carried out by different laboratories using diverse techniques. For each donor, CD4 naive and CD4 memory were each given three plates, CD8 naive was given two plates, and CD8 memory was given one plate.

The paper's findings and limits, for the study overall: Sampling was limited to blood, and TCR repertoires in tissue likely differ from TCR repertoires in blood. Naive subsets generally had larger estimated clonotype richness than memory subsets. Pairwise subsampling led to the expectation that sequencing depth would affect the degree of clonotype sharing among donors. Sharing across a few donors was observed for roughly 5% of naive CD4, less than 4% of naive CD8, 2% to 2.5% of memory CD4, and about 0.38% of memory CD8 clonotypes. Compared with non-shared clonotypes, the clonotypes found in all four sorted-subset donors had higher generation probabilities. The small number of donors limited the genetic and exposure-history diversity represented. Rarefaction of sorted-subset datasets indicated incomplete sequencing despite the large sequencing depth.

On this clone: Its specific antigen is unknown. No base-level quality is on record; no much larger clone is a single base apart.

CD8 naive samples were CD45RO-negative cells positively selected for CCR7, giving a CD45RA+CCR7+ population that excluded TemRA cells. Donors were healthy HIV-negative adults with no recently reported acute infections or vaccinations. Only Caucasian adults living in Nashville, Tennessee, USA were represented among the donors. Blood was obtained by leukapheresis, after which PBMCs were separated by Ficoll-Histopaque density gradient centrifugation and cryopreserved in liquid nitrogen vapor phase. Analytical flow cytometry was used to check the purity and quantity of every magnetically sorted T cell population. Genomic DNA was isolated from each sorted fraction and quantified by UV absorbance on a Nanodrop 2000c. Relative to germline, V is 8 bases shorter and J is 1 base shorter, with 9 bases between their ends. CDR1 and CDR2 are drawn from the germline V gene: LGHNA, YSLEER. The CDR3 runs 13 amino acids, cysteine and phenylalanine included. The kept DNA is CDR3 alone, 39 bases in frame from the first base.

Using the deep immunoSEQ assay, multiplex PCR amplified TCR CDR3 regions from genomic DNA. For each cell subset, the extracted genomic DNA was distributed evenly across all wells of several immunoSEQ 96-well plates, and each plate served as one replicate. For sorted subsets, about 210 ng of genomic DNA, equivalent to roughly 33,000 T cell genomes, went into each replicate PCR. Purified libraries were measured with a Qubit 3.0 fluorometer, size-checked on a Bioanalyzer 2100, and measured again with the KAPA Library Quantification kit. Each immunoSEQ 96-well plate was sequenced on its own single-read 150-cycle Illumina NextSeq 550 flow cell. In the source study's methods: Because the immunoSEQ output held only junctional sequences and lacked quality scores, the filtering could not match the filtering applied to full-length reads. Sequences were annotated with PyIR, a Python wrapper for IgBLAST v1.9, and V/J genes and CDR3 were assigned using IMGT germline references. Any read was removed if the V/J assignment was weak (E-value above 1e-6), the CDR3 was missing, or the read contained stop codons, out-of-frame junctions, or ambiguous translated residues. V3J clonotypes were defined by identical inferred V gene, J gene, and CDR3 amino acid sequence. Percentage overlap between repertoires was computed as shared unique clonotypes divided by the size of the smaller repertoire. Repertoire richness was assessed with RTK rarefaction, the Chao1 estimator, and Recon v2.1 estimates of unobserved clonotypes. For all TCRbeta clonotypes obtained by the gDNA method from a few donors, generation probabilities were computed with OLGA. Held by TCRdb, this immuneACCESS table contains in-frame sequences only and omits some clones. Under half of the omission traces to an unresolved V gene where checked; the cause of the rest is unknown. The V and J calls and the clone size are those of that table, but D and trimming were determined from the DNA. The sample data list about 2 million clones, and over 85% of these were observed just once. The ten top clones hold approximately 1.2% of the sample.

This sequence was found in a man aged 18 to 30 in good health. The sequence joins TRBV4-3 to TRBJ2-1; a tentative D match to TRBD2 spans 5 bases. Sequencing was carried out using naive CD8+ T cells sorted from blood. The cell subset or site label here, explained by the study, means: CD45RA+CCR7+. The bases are TGCGCCAGCGGAGCGGAATCCTACAATGAGCAGTTCTTC. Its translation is CASGAESYNEQFF.